Below, 13 T cell receptor beta chains from the same sample are listed, as sequenced in a study of blood T cell repertoires in COVID-19 (dated by TCRdb to 2019 to 2021). The method behind the library was the immunoSEQ multiplex PCR assay. TCRdb obtained this table from immuneACCESS and retained in-frame rearrangements with V and J assigned. These tables miss some clones; where compared with another copy, unresolved V genes account for less than half of the shortfall, and the remainder is unexplained. The table for this sample lists roughly 150,000 clones; approximately 81% of them were counted only once. The ten most abundant clones make up around 5.1% of the sample. The sequenced sample consisted of PBMCs or T cells enriched from blood (not recorded which). Receptors were obtained from a woman between 40 and 50 years old with acute COVID-19.

The chain joins TRBV28 to TRBJ1-5, with D tentatively TRBD1 (5 bases). Trimming removed 7 bases at V and 6 bases at J, with 16 bases between. This CDR3 is built from 14 residues. Germline assignment: CDR1 MDHEN and CDR2 SYDVKM. The CDR3 is CASTPWGRVQPQHF. CDR3 DNA: TGTGCCAGCACCCCTTGGGGGAGGGTTCAGCCCCAGCATTTT.

CDR3 DNA sequence: TGTGCCAGCAGTGAATCCACAGGGGGCTCGGCAGATACGCAGTATTTT. Amino acids: CASSESTGGSADTQYF. The rearrangement uses TRBV2 and TRBJ2-3; TRBD1 agrees at 9 bases. Per germline, CDR1 SNHLY and CDR2 FYNNEI. The junction had 7 bases not matched to a gene; V was cut back by 2 bases and J by 4 bases. The CDR3 covers 16 residues.

The gene calls are TRBV5-1 and TRBJ2-5; D unresolved. This CDR3 contains 14 residues. V lost 0 bases and J lost 2, with 8 bases in between. CDR1 is SGHRS, CDR2 YFSETQ, per germline. The CDR3 spells CASSLGQSQETQYF. Written as DNA, the CDR3 is TGCGCCAGCAGCTTGGGTCAGTCGCAAGAGACCCAGTACTTC.

The chain has TRBV11-3 and TRBJ2-1; 8 positions agree with TRBD2. Germline V CDR1 and CDR2: SGHNT, YENEEA. The V segment lost 2 bases and the J segment 6 bases; nucleotides outside the gene matches: 6. This CDR3 has 15 amino acids. The CDR3, as DNA: TGTGCCAGCAGCTTACTCCGGACTAGCAGCAATGAGCAGTTCTTC. Amino acid sequence: CASSLLRTSSNEQFF. Drawing the rest from reference TRBV11-3 and TRBJ2-1, the complete variable domain is EAGVVQSPRYKIIEKKQPVAFWCNPISGHNTLYWYLQNLGQGPELLIRYENEEAVDDSQLPKDRFSAERLKGVDSTLKIQPAELGDSAVYLCASSLLRTSSNEQFFGPGTRLTVL.

CDR3: CASSPTPRGYGYTF. CDR3 sequence (DNA): TGTGCCAGCAGTCCAACCCCCAGGGGCTATGGCTACACCTTC. The gene calls are TRBV27 and TRBJ1-2, with D possibly being TRBD1 (6 bases). The germline gives CDR1 MNHEY, CDR2 SMNVEV (reference sequence). The CDR3 has 14 amino acids. V was trimmed by 5 bases and J by 4 bases, leaving 14 bases between them.

The gene calls are TRBV12-1 and TRBJ2-7; TRBD2, as called in the table, went unchecked against the DNA. TRBV12-1 corresponds to a pseudogene. The CDR3 has 20 amino acids. CDR3 sequence: CASSEESGSVRLVSSYEQYV. CDR3 bases: TGTGCCAGCAGCGAGGAAAGCGGGAGTGTCAGGCTAGTGTCATCCTACGAGCAGTACGTC.

The rearrangement links TRBV29-1 to TRBJ1-2; TRBD1 agrees at 9 bases. Trimming at V came to 6 bases and at J to 8 bases, leaving 13 bases not matched to a gene. CDR1 and CDR2 from the germline V gene are SQVTM and ANQGSEA. This CDR3 has 14 residues. The CDR3 spells CSVKPPGTGYGYTF. The DNA of the CDR3 is TGCAGCGTCAAACCGCCCGGGACAGGGTACGGCTACACCTTC.

The chain uses TRBV20-1 and TRBJ2-2; no clear D. The CDR3 runs 12 residues. Trimming shortened V by 3 bases and J by 7 bases, and 9 bases separated the two germline ends. CDR1 is DFQATT, CDR2 SNEGSKA, per germline (reference sequence). The CDR3 reads CSASLGRGELFF. The CDR3 DNA reads TGCAGTGCTAGTCTTGGGCGCGGGGAGCTGTTTTTT.

The V and J genes are TRBV15 and TRBJ1-2; no clear D. The V and J ends lost 3 bases and 6 bases respectively, with 17 bases between them. The CDR3 spans 15 residues. The germline V gene has CDR1 LNHNV and CDR2 YYDKDF (reference sequence). CDR3 sequence (DNA): TGTGCCACCAGCAGGGGAGGAAGGGCTGGGGATGGCTACACCTTC. The encoded protein is CATSRGGRAGDGYTF.

The rearrangement uses TRBV7-9 and TRBJ1-2; 10 bases agree with TRBD1. The CDR3 has 17 amino acids. Looked up from germline, CDR1 is SEHNR and CDR2 is FQNEAQ (reference sequence). With 2 bases clipped from V and 5 bases from J, the junction kept 11 bases outside the gene matches. This chain's CDR3 is CASSLPNQPGQGYGYTF. Written as DNA, the CDR3 is TGTGCCAGCAGCTTACCTAACCAGCCGGGACAGGGGTATGGCTACACCTTC.

The chain joins TRBV2 to TRBJ1-3, with D uncertain. The CDR3 consists of 13 residues. CDR1 is SNHLY and CDR2 is FYNNEI in the germline V gene. V shed 3 bases and J shed 3 bases, with 6 bases lying between them. CDR3: CASSDGVGNTIYF. DNA of the CDR3: TGTGCCAGCAGTGACGGGGTTGGAAACACCATATATTTT.

The chain links TRBV21-1 to TRBJ1-1; TRBD1, as called in the table, went unchecked against the DNA. TRBV21-1 is assigned pseudogene status. The CDR3 length is 15 residues. The CDR3 here is CASSRPQGTNTEAFF. The DNA for the CDR3 is TGTGCCAGCAGCAGACCACAGGGGACGAACACTGAAGCTTTCTTT.

This clone came up once. The chain carries TRBV9 and TRBJ1-1, with D maybe TRBD1 (6 bases). Trimming cost V 3 bases and J 6 bases, with 15 bases left between them. This CDR3 contains 14 residues. CDR1 is SGDLS and CDR2 is YYNGEE in the germline V gene. The CDR3 nucleotides are TGTGCCAGCAGCGCTACTAGGGGGATGGCTGAAGCTTTCTTT. Protein product: CASSATRGMAEAFF. The full variable domain, its missing parts supplied by reference TRBV9 and TRBJ1-1, is DSGVTQTPKHLITATGQRVTLRCSPRSGDLSVYWYQQSLDQGLQFLIQYYNGEERAKGNILERFSAQQFPDLHSELNLSSLELGDSALYFCASSATRGMAEAFFGQGTRLTVV.